This is a list of T cell receptor beta chains from one sample in a study of response to subunit inactivated influenza vaccine. TCRdb analysed the RT-PCR reads with MiXCR anew, one entry per CDR3 protein. The sample shows 500,000 to 550,000 distinct CDR3 sequences, roughly 23% of them seen only once. These data were also reused for a study on T cells expressing NK-cell markers.

The source was CD4+ T cells sorted from PBMCs, collected 12 days after vaccination. The receptors originated from a man aged 45 to 65 who received an inactivated influenza vaccine. CDR3s leave out the opening cysteine and the closing phenylalanine or tryptophan.

j_call	v_call	cdr3_aa
TRBJ1-2	TRBV6-5	ASSYRVGPYGYT
TRBJ1-1	TRBV7-9	ASSLGKGKAF
TRBJ2-7	TRBV10-3	AISERDGYEQY
TRBJ2-3	TRBV5-4	ASSLFLAGESTDTQY
TRBJ1-4	TRBV6-1	ASSRPGTGFGNEKLF
TRBJ1-2	TRBV5-1	ASSLDGQPGYT
TRBJ1-4	TRBV10-3	AISQDRDTEKLF
TRBJ2-7	TRBV28	ASSLGWEYEQY
TRBJ2-3	TRBV12-3/TRBV12-4	ASSLNSPGRDTQY
TRBJ2-5	TRBV4-1	ASSQDRPSGSTQY
TRBJ2-7	TRBV14	ASSAGIEQY
TRBJ2-5	TRBV20-1	SASSGTYQETQY
TRBJ1-5	TRBV21-1	ASTHSINQPQH
TRBJ2-3	TRBV12-3/TRBV12-4	ASSLRTSGGTPQDTQY
TRBJ2-1	TRBV2	ASSERVAGGQGL
TRBJ1-2	TRBV20-1	SAGQGADYGYT
TRBJ2-1	TRBV11-2	ASRLPGNEQF
TRBJ2-2	TRBV18	ASSRMRDTGELF
TRBJ2-5	TRBV7-2	ASSATGRETQY
TRBJ1-2	TRBV7-2	ASSPPGTVGYGYT
TRBJ1-2	TRBV5-1	ASSNRGHGYT
TRBJ2-7	TRBV5-1	ASGSVSYEQY
TRBJ2-1	TRBV5-1	ASSLGRASVGGEQF
TRBJ1-1	TRBV12-3/TRBV12-4	ASSTHVTEAF
TRBJ1-6	TRBV28	ASSISGTGHNSPLH
TRBJ1-3	TRBV12-3/TRBV12-4	ASSRQVSGNTIY